This T cell receptor (beta chain) emerged from a study of cytotoxic CD8 clonotypes in ibrutinib-treated CLL. The CDR3 consists of 14 residues. V dropped 7 bases and J dropped 7 bases, with 19 bases sitting between them. Germline CDR1 is MNHNS and CDR2 is SASEGT. TCRdb's table, derived via immunoSEQ multiplex PCR, lists solely in-frame clones and lacks some. The sample includes approximately 100,000 clones, approximately 58% seen only once; the top ten take 37%. The clonotype originates from a human donor with chronic lymphocytic leukemia. This material consisted of PBMCs, taken after 24 months of ibrutinib treatment. The V call is TRBV6-1, the J call TRBJ1-1, with D possibly matching TRBD1 (5 bases). CDR3 residues: CASNPGAGSSEAFF. The CDR3 coding sequence is TGTGCCAGCAACCCCGGGGCAGGGAGCAGTGAAGCTTTCTTT.